These T cell receptor beta chains were read from a single sample in a study of monozygotic twins with inflammatory bowel disease. TCRdb reprocessed the 5' RACE reads, keeping one entry per CDR3 protein, no DNA. The sample holds around 200,000 distinct CDR3 sequences. Sequencing was done on a sample of blood. The source is a human donor with ulcerative colitis or Crohn's disease, or a healthy co-twin of an affected twin (not recorded which). The CDR3 runs from the conserved cysteine through the conserved F or W. The order of the fields is V gene, J gene, CDR3 protein.

v_gene: TRBV18; j_gene: TRBJ2-3; CDR3aa: CASSPRRDADTQYF
v_gene: TRBV7-9; j_gene: TRBJ2-3; CDR3aa: CASSSITGVVTDTQYF
v_gene: TRBV29-1; j_gene: TRBJ2-7; CDR3aa: CSVTGQRTYEQYF
v_gene: TRBV2; j_gene: TRBJ1-4; CDR3aa: CASSESGQVANEKLFF
v_gene: TRBV6-4; j_gene: TRBJ1-1; CDR3aa: CASPWHPNTEAFF
v_gene: TRBV7-9; j_gene: TRBJ2-7; CDR3aa: CASRKVSVSSYEQYF
v_gene: TRBV5-1; j_gene: TRBJ2-7; CDR3aa: CASVEVSYEQYF
v_gene: TRBV19; j_gene: TRBJ1-1; CDR3aa: CASSIGQGRMNTEAFF
v_gene: TRBV18; j_gene: TRBJ1-5; CDR3aa: CASSPTTWQPQHF
v_gene: TRBV10-3; j_gene: TRBJ2-3; CDR3aa: CAISDIAGETDTQYF
v_gene: TRBV7-2; j_gene: TRBJ2-7; CDR3aa: CASSTSPPGTLREQYF
v_gene: TRBV7-7; j_gene: TRBJ2-1; CDR3aa: CASSLESLAFPPSSYNEQFF
v_gene: TRBV6-1; j_gene: TRBJ1-2; CDR3aa: CASSELRRWQGGYTF
v_gene: TRBV29-1; j_gene: TRBJ2-2; CDR3aa: CSVTDREASGELFF